The source of this T cell receptor (beta chain) is a study of technical replicates of blood from several donors. Sequencing was performed with immunoSEQ multiplex PCR; in TCRdb, only in-frame clones are kept and a portion is missing. The table has tens of thousands of clones, 95% seen once. Sequencing was done on a sample of T cells isolated from PBMCs. This TCR came from a human donor in good health.

The CDR3 spells CASSLAYGNYGYTF. The CDR3 DNA reads TGTGCCAGCAGCTTGGCCTACGGGAACTATGGCTACACCTTC. This sequence joins TRBV5-5 and TRBJ1-2; D unresolved. V shed 0 bases and J shed 2 bases, with 8 bases lying between them. The CDR3 loop spans 14 amino acids. Germline CDR1 and CDR2: SGHKS and YYEKEE (reference sequence).